The rows below give T cell receptor beta chains drawn from one sample of a study of blood T cell repertoires in COVID-19. Only in-frame clones appear in the TCRdb table, and some are missing; sequencing was by immunoSEQ multiplex PCR. The sample holds hundreds of thousands of clones, 88% seen once. The specimen sequenced was peripheral blood. The receptors originated from a woman aged 45-59 years with active or convalescent COVID-19. Each CDR3 is given with its conserved first and last residue. The D gene is left open where the match is weak. Clone size is given for some rows only: seen once, a few or many times, or a class if the clone is expanded.

V gene: TRBV5-1
J gene: TRBJ2-5
D gene: TRBD2
clone size: NA
CDR3 protein: CASSSGTSDKETQYF
CDR3 DNA: TGCGCCAGCAGCTCTGGGACTAGCGATAAAGAGACCCAGTACTTC

V gene: TRBV20-1
J gene: TRBJ1-5
D gene: NA
clone size: NA
CDR3 protein: CSASKGGQPQHF
CDR3 DNA: TGCAGTGCTAGTAAGGGAGGCCAGCCCCAGCATTTT

V gene: TRBV2
J gene: TRBJ2-5
D gene: TRBD1
clone size: NA
CDR3 protein: CASSTGGNQETQYF
CDR3 DNA: TGTGCCAGCAGCACAGGGGGTAATCAAGAGACCCAGTACTTC

V gene: TRBV10-3
J gene: TRBJ2-1
D gene: NA
clone size: NA
CDR3 protein: CAISVAGAHNEQFF
CDR3 DNA: TGTGCCATCAGTGTTGCGGGGGCCCACAATGAGCAGTTCTTC

V gene: TRBV14
J gene: TRBJ2-1
D gene: NA
clone size: NA
CDR3 protein: CASSQQGSGTEQFF
CDR3 DNA: TGTGCCAGCAGCCAACAGGGCTCCGGGACAGAGCAGTTCTTC

V gene: TRBV10-3
J gene: TRBJ1-1
D gene: NA
clone size: NA
CDR3 protein: CAISEGSQAFF
CDR3 DNA: TGTGCCATCAGTGAGGGGAGCCAAGCTTTCTTT

V gene: TRBV29-1
J gene: TRBJ2-7
D gene: TRBD1
clone size: NA
CDR3 protein: CSVERDRGYEQYF
CDR3 DNA: TGCAGCGTTGAGAGGGACAGGGGATACGAGCAGTACTTC

V gene: TRBV3-1/TRBV3-2
J gene: TRBJ1-3
D gene: NA
clone size: once
CDR3 protein: CASATTSGNTIYF
CDR3 DNA: TGTGCCAGCGCAACAACCTCTGGAAACACCATATATTTT

V gene: TRBV2
J gene: TRBJ1-1
D gene: NA
clone size: NA
CDR3 protein: CAIHLPTAEAFF
CDR3 DNA: TGTGCCATCCACCTCCCTACAGCTGAAGCTTTCTTT

V gene: TRBV7-9
J gene: TRBJ2-7
D gene: NA
clone size: once
CDR3 protein: CASSFSSYEQYF
CDR3 DNA: TGTGCCAGCAGCTTTTCCAGCTACGAGCAGTACTTC

V gene: TRBV19
J gene: TRBJ2-5
D gene: TRBD2
clone size: NA
CDR3 protein: CASTQRDGGETQYF
CDR3 DNA: TGTGCCAGTACCCAGCGGGATGGGGGAGAGACCCAGTACTTC

V gene: TRBV24-1
J gene: TRBJ2-3
D gene: NA
clone size: once
CDR3 protein: CATSDPYTDTQYF
CDR3 DNA: TGTGCCACCAGTGATCCCTACACAGATACGCAGTATTTT

V gene: TRBV5-6
J gene: TRBJ2-3
D gene: NA
clone size: NA
CDR3 protein: CASSLAGRNTDTQYF
CDR3 DNA: TGTGCCAGCAGCTTGGCAGGGAGGAACACAGATACGCAGTATTTT

V gene: TRBV7-2
J gene: TRBJ1-4
D gene: TRBD1
clone size: NA
CDR3 protein: CASSYDRAGREKLFF
CDR3 DNA: TGTGCCAGCAGCTACGACAGGGCGGGTCGAGAAAAACTGTTTTTT

V gene: TRBV19
J gene: TRBJ1-4
D gene: TRBD1
clone size: NA
CDR3 protein: CASSGTGPTNEKLFF
CDR3 DNA: TGTGCCAGTAGCGGGACAGGGCCAACTAATGAAAAACTGTTTTTT

V gene: TRBV27
J gene: TRBJ2-7
D gene: NA
clone size: once
CDR3 protein: CASSFRLAHEQYF
CDR3 DNA: TGTGCCAGCAGTTTCCGTTTGGCCCACGAGCAGTACTTC

V gene: TRBV15
J gene: TRBJ1-3
D gene: NA
clone size: NA
CDR3 protein: CATSSGGSGNTIYF
CDR3 DNA: TGTGCCACCAGCAGTGGAGGTTCTGGAAACACCATATATTTT

V gene: TRBV2
J gene: TRBJ1-1
D gene: NA
clone size: NA
CDR3 protein: CASNPNTEAFF
CDR3 DNA: TGTGCCAGCAATCCTAACACTGAAGCTTTCTTT

V gene: TRBV6-2/TRBV6-3
J gene: TRBJ2-3
D gene: NA
clone size: NA
CDR3 protein: CASSSGDWTTWDTQYF
CDR3 DNA: TGTGCCAGCAGCTCCGGGGATTGGACGACCTGGGATACGCAGTATTTT

V gene: TRBV3-1/TRBV3-2
J gene: TRBJ2-1
D gene: NA
clone size: medium-sized
CDR3 protein: CASSRRQSSYNEQFF
CDR3 DNA: TGTGCCAGCAGCAGACGACAGAGCTCCTACAATGAGCAGTTCTTC

V gene: TRBV5-8
J gene: TRBJ2-1
D gene: TRBD1
clone size: once
CDR3 protein: CASSSRTGGNEQFF
CDR3 DNA: TGTGCCAGCAGCTCGAGGACAGGGGGCAATGAGCAGTTCTTC

V gene: TRBV11-1
J gene: TRBJ1-4
D gene: TRBD1
clone size: NA
CDR3 protein: CASSWTGFNEKLFF
CDR3 DNA: TGTGCCAGCAGCTGGACAGGCTTTAATGAAAAACTGTTTTTT

V gene: TRBV5-1
J gene: TRBJ2-3
D gene: NA
clone size: NA
CDR3 protein: CASSLLADHSTDTQYF
CDR3 DNA: TGCGCCAGCAGCTTGCTGGCGGATCATAGCACAGATACGCAGTATTTT

V gene: TRBV18
J gene: TRBJ2-3
D gene: NA
clone size: NA
CDR3 protein: CASSPQPGVPSTDTQYF
CDR3 DNA: TGTGCCAGCTCACCACAGCCGGGGGTCCCTAGCACAGATACGCAGTATTTT

V gene: TRBV27
J gene: TRBJ1-2
D gene: TRBD1
clone size: NA
CDR3 protein: CASTRLPTGDTYGYTF
CDR3 DNA: TGTGCCAGCACCCGACTTCCGACAGGGGACACCTATGGCTACACCTTC